These 30 T cell receptor beta chains came from one sample sequenced in a study of PD-L1 blockade in urothelial cancer. Profiled with immunoSEQ multiplex PCR; TCRdb holds only in-frame clones, not every one. This table has just over 50,000 clones, 60% to 80% appearing once. Source: PBMCs, taken around atezolizumab (anti-PD-L1) treatment. These receptors came from a man between 70 and 80 years old with urothelial cancer.

The rearrangement joins TRBV7-6 to TRBJ1-1; 9 bases are a match to TRBD1. Germline values: CDR1 SGHVS, CDR2 FNYEAQ. J gave up 4 bases and V 4 bases, and 7 bases lay outside the gene matches. CDR3 size: 15 residues. DNA for the CDR3: TGTGCCAGCAGCTCCCTTGACAGGGGGGGCACTGAAGCTTTCTTT. This encodes CASSSLDRGGTEAFF.

This chain uses TRBV11-3 with TRBJ1-1, with D maybe TRBD1 (6 bases). Germline V CDR1 and CDR2: SGHNT, YENEEA. The CDR3 sequence is 13 residues long. Trimming removed 7 bases at V and 3 bases at J, with 12 bases between. The CDR3 nucleotides are TGTGCCAGCACCGCGACAGGCCACACTGAAGCTTTCTTT. Translation: CASTATGHTEAFF.

The chain couples TRBV7-9 to TRBJ1-3; maybe TRBD1 (5 bases). V dropped 5 bases and J dropped 2 bases, with 13 bases sitting between them. The CDR3 totals 15 residues. Germline lookup yields CDR1 SEHNR and CDR2 FQNEAQ (reference sequence). The CDR3: CASSPPGNPGNTIYF. DNA of the CDR3: TGTGCCAGCAGCCCCCCAGGGAACCCTGGAAACACCATATATTTT.

The CDR3 reads CASSVVGINTGELFF. In DNA, the CDR3 is TGTGCCAGCAGTGTAGTGGGCATCAACACCGGGGAGCTGTTTTTT. The rearrangement links TRBV2 to TRBJ2-2; no clear D gene. There are 15 residues in the CDR3. V was clipped by 4 bases and J by 2 bases, with 11 bases between them. Looked up from germline, CDR1 is SNHLY and CDR2 is FYNNEI.

The chain recombines TRBV4-3 with TRBJ2-5, with D possibly matching TRBD1 (6 bases). Per the germline V gene, CDR1 is LGHNA and CDR2 is YSLEER. CDR3 length: 16 residues. Trimming removed 1 base at V and 4 bases at J, with 16 bases between. The CDR3 DNA is TGCGCCAGCAGCCAAGGTGACAGGTACAACCTAGAGACCCAGTACTTC. Translated: CASSQGDRYNLETQYF.

This chain connects TRBV15 to TRBJ1-6; tentatively, D is TRBD1 (5 bases). The ends were cut back, 0 bases at V and 3 bases at J, with 12 bases in the middle. The CDR3 has 17 amino acids. Germline V CDR1 and CDR2: LNHNV, YYDKDF (reference sequence). The CDR3 DNA sequence: TGTGCCACCAGCAGAGATCTTGACAGCGTCTATAATTCACCCCTCCACTTT. It yields the protein CATSRDLDSVYNSPLHF.

This sequence joins TRBV5-1 and TRBJ2-1, with 11 bases fitting TRBD2. CDR1 and CDR2 from the germline V gene are SGHRS and YFSETQ. Losses at the gene ends were 7 bases for V and 6 bases for J; bases not matched to a gene: 9. The CDR3 contains 15 residues. The DNA for the CDR3 is TGCGCCAGCCATGAACTAGCGGGAGTGGTCAATGAGCAGTTCTTC. Its protein product is CASHELAGVVNEQFF.

This clone occurred a few times. J is TRBJ1-1 and V is TRBV11-2, with 7 bases lining up with TRBD1. This CDR3 comprises 14 residues. Trimming cost V 4 bases and J 1 base; bases outside gene matches: 3. CDR1 and CDR2 (germline): SGHAT, FQNNGV. CDR3 DNA: TGTGCCAGCAGCTGGGGACAGCAGAACACTGAAGCTTTCTTT. Protein product: CASSWGQQNTEAFF.

The chain employs TRBV4-3 and TRBJ1-2, with D perhaps TRBD1 (5 bases). Germline V CDR1 and CDR2: LGHNA, YSLEER. V dropped 4 bases and J dropped 8 bases, with 8 bases sitting between them. CDR3 size: 11 residues. CDR3 in amino acids: CASSPGLGYTF. DNA of the CDR3: TGCGCCAGCAGCCCAGGGTTAGGCTACACCTTC.

V gene TRBV30 combines with J gene TRBJ2-1; 13 bases fit TRBD2. Per the germline V gene, CDR1 is GTSNPN and CDR2 is SVGIG (reference sequence). CDR3 size: 14 residues. V was clipped by 5 bases and J by 10 bases; unmatched bases: 8. CDR3 sequence: CAWAGGGLAGEQFF. The CDR3 bases are TGTGCCTGGGCGGGGGGGGGACTAGCGGGAGAGCAGTTCTTC.

The CDR3, as DNA: TGTGCCAGCAGCGCCCGACAGGGCGGTGACACCGGGGAGCTGTTTTTT. As protein: CASSARQGGDTGELFF. This chain joins TRBV7-2 and TRBJ2-2; 7 positions agree with TRBD1. This CDR3 is built from 16 residues. V dropped 5 bases and J dropped 3; count of bases not matched to a gene: 9. Germline assignment: CDR1 SGHTA and CDR2 FQGNSA.

This chain's CDR3 is CASASGQVFGELFF. CDR3 coding DNA: TGTGCCAGCGCCTCGGGACAGGTCTTCGGGGAGCTGTTTTTT. The V gene is TRBV6-5, the J gene TRBJ2-2, with 8 bases aligning to TRBD1. J was trimmed by 7 bases and V by 8 bases; bases with no gene match: 9. Germline V gene data show CDR1 as MNHEY and CDR2 as SVGAGI. The CDR3 is 14 amino acids.

The chain carries TRBV2 and TRBJ2-7; 7 nucleotides align to TRBD2. This CDR3 spans 11 amino acids. Per germline, CDR1 SNHLY and CDR2 FYNNEI. Germline trimming cut 8 bases from V and 3 bases from J; bases unmatched to any gene: 1. The CDR3: CASRGGYEQYF. Written as DNA, the CDR3 is TGTGCCAGCCGCGGGGGCTACGAGCAGTACTTC.

This clone counts as medium-sized (0.01 to 0.1%). The chain couples TRBV7-3 to TRBJ2-3; the D gene is possibly TRBD1 (6 bases). The germline gives CDR1 SGHTA, CDR2 FQGTGA. This CDR3 region has 13 residues. The V end was cut by 4 bases, the J end by 6 bases, with 11 bases between. DNA of the CDR3: TGTGCCAGCAGCTCCCATCAGGGGGATACGCAGTATTTT. Translating it yields CASSSHQGDTQYF.

V gene TRBV2 combines with J gene TRBJ2-5, with a tentative D call TRBD2 (6 bases). The length of the CDR3 is 15 residues. Germline V lookup: CDR1 SNHLY, CDR2 FYNNEI. V was trimmed by 10 bases and J by 5 bases, leaving 23 bases between them. In DNA form, the CDR3 reads TGTGCCACCAAAGAAGGCGGGGCTGGATCGGAGACCCAGTACTTC. It codes for CATKEGGAGSETQYF.

By its share, this clone is medium-sized. The chain employs TRBV7-6 and TRBJ1-4; 11 bases match TRBD1. The ends lost 5 bases at V and 7 bases at J; junction bases unmatched: 6. This CDR3 has 15 residues. Germline lookup yields CDR1 SGHVS and CDR2 FNYEAQ. DNA for the CDR3: TGTGCCAGCAGCGCCGCCGGGACAGGGGGTGAAAAACTGTTTTTT. Protein product: CASSAAGTGGEKLFF.

The gene calls are TRBV7-8 and TRBJ2-1; weak D call: TRBD2 (6 bases). Trimming removed 1 base from V and 8 bases from J, with 9 bases in between. The CDR3 has 13 amino acids. From germline, CDR1 is SGHVS and CDR2 FQNEAQ. CDR3: CASSLGASDEQFF. The CDR3 DNA reads as TGTGCCAGCAGCTTAGGGGCTAGCGATGAGCAGTTCTTC.

This clone has just a few counts. The CDR3 loop reads CASSQIGGGTDTQYF. In DNA form, the CDR3 reads TGCGCCAGCAGCCAGATTGGAGGAGGGACAGATACGCAGTATTTT. The chain is built from TRBV4-3 and TRBJ2-3; tentative D call: TRBD2 (6 bases). The V end lost 3 bases, the J end lost 3 bases, and 13 bases lay between the germline ends. The germline V gene has CDR1 LGHNA and CDR2 YSLEER. The CDR3 loop spans 15 amino acids.

V is TRBV27 and J is TRBJ2-5; TRBD1 matches 8 bases. The germline CDR1 and CDR2 sequences are MNHEY and SMNVEV (reference sequence). Germline trimming cut 3 bases from V and 6 bases from J; bases unmatched to any gene: 3. This CDR3 is built from 13 residues. The CDR3 bases are TGTGCCAGCAGTTTCGACAGGGGAAAGACCCAGTACTTC. Residues: CASSFDRGKTQYF.

This rearrangement joins TRBV28 to TRBJ2-1; 13 bases are a match to TRBD2. Unmatched junction bases numbered 7, after V lost 7 bases and J lost 7 bases. The CDR3 is made up of 15 amino acids. Germline values: CDR1 MDHEN, CDR2 SYDVKM. DNA of the CDR3: TGTGCCAGCACCTCACCGGGACTAGCGGGAAATGAGCAGTTCTTC. Encoded protein: CASTSPGLAGNEQFF.

This chain uses TRBV6-1 with TRBJ1-1; perhaps TRBD1 as D (6 bases). The CDR3 totals 15 residues. The V end lost 5 bases, the J end lost 1 base, and 14 bases lay between the germline ends. CDR1 and CDR2 from the germline V gene are MNHNS and SASEGT. DNA for the CDR3: TGTGCCAGCAGTTCCCAGGACAGAACGAACACTGAAGCTTTCTTT. It specifies CASSSQDRTNTEAFF.

The chain combines TRBV5-1 with TRBJ1-2; possible D gene TRBD1, 6 bases. The CDR3 totals 12 residues. The ends were cut back, 3 bases at V and 7 bases at J, with 10 bases in the middle. CDR1 and CDR2 from the germline V gene are SGHRS and YFSETQ. The CDR3, as DNA: TGCGCCAGCAGCTACGGACAGCTTGGCTACACCTTC. Translating gives CASSYGQLGYTF.

V is TRBV4-1 and J is TRBJ1-2, with a tentative D call TRBD1 (6 bases). V gave up 2 bases and J gave up 4 bases, with 14 bases separating them. This CDR3 is built from 15 residues. The germline V gene has CDR1 MGHRA and CDR2 YSYEKL. CDR3 in DNA: TGCGCCAGCAGCCAAACTCAGGGGTCCTTCTATGGCTACACCTTC. It translates to CASSQTQGSFYGYTF.

The chain has TRBV7-3 and TRBJ2-6; 7 bases fit TRBD1. V shed 2 bases, J shed 0 bases, and the junction held 1 base outside the gene matches. The germline V gene has CDR1 SGHTA and CDR2 FQGTGA. CDR3 length: 16 residues. The CDR3 nucleotides read TGTGCCAGCAGCTTATCAGGGGGCTCTGGGGCCAACGTCCTGACTTTC. Residues: CASSLSGGSGANVLTF.

V usage is TRBV30 and J usage is TRBJ1-1; no reliable D call. Germline lookup yields CDR1 GTSNPN and CDR2 SVGIG (reference sequence). Between the trimmed V and J ends, which lost 0 bases and 0 bases, there was a span of 11 bases. This CDR3 has 15 residues. The CDR3: CAWSVRGFMNTEAFF. Here the CDR3 DNA reads TGTGCCTGGAGTGTAAGAGGGTTTATGAACACTGAAGCTTTCTTT.

The chain couples TRBV11-3 to TRBJ2-7; D gene unclear. The CDR3 is made up of 14 amino acids. Per the germline V gene, CDR1 is SGHNT and CDR2 is YENEEA. Trimming cost V 1 base and J 0 bases, with 7 bases left between them. For the CDR3, the DNA is TGTGCCAGCAGCTTAGGACTGTACTCCTACGAGCAGTACTTC. Its translation is CASSLGLYSYEQYF.

This sequence joins TRBV28 and TRBJ1-5; D remains unclear. Germline CDR1 reads MDHEN; CDR2 reads SYDVKM. This CDR3 spans 15 amino acids. With 4 bases removed from V and 5 bases from J, the gap between germline ends came to 15 bases. CDR3 in amino acids: CASSSRFGSHQPQHF. CDR3 in DNA: TGTGCCAGCAGTTCGCGTTTTGGGAGTCATCAGCCCCAGCATTTT. Full variable domain (missing parts from reference TRBV28 and TRBJ1-5): DVKVTQSSRYLVKRTGEKVFLECVQDMDHENMFWYRQDPGLGLRLIYFSYDVKMKEKGDIPEGYSVSREKKERFSLILESASTNQTSMYLCASSSRFGSHQPQHFGDGTRLSIL.

The chain links TRBV11-2 to TRBJ2-3; weak D call: TRBD2 (6 bases). The CDR3 sequence is 15 residues long. Germline V gives CDR1 SGHAT, CDR2 FQNNGV. V was clipped by 3 bases and J by 7 bases, with 17 bases between them. CDR3 amino acids: CASSLERLVINTQYF. The DNA of the CDR3 is TGTGCCAGCAGCTTGGAACGACTAGTAATAAATACGCAGTATTTT.

This chain connects TRBV10-3 to TRBJ1-5; possibly TRBD1 for D (6 bases). Germline CDR1 and CDR2: ENHRY and SYGVKD. The CDR3 spans 15 residues. The V end was cut by 0 bases, the J end by 6 bases, with 12 bases between. The DNA of the CDR3 is TGTGCCATCAGTGAGTCCGGGACAAGTGGTCAGCCCCAGCATTTT. It encodes CAISESGTSGQPQHF.

The rearrangement joins TRBV5-1 to TRBJ2-6; TRBD1 matches at 12 bases. The junction had 5 bases not matched to a gene; V was cut back by 4 bases and J by 0 bases. Germline lookup yields CDR1 SGHRS and CDR2 YFSETQ. The CDR3 spans 18 residues. CDR3 DNA sequence: TGCGCCAGCAGCGGGACAGGGGGCGGCCTCTCTGGGGCCAACGTCCTGACTTTC. Residues: CASSGTGGGLSGANVLTF.